The clone carrying this T cell receptor (beta chain) was counted at least ten times. Original data processing: Using the CDR3 differences seen across clinicopathological groups, the authors built a distant-metastasis classifier for papillary thyroid cancer, which was meant to discriminate distant-metastatic patients. TCRdb re-called the PCR reads through MiXCR. Clone size and V and J calls follow TCRdb, not the original study. The table has 91,000 or so clones, about 13% seen once; the top ten hold 11%. The CDR3 runs 13 residues. Germline V gives CDR1 MDHEN, CDR2 SYDVKM. V dropped 7 bases and J dropped 5 bases, with 12 bases sitting between them. The data were taken from a study of metastatic and nonmetastatic thyroid tumors. Thyroid surgery was preceded by no treatment in any patient.

This clonotype was sampled from a female donor with papillary thyroid cancer or a benign thyroid nodule (not recorded which). Some clones in this sample may be carry-over from other donors' samples. The sample taken for sequencing was blood. The chain carries TRBV28 and TRBJ2-1, with D unclear. CDR3 sequence (DNA): TGTGCCAGCAAGGTGGGTTGGGACAATGAGCAGTTCTTC. Residues: CASKVGWDNEQFF.